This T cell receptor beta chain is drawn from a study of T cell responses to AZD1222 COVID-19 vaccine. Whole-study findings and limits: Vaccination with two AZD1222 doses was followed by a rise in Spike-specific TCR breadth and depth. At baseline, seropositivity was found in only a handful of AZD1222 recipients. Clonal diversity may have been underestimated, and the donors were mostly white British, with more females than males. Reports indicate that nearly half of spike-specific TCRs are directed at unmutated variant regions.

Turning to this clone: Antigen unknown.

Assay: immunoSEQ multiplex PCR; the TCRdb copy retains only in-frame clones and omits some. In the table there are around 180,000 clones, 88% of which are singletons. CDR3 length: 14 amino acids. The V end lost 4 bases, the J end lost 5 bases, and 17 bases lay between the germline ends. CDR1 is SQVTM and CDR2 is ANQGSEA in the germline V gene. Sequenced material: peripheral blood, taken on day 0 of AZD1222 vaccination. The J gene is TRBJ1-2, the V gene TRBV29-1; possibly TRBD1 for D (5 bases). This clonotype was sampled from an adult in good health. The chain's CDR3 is CSVVGGDRGYGYTF. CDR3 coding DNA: TGCAGCGTTGTGGGTGGGGACCGGGGATATGGCTACACCTTC.